This paragraph reports one TCR gamma chain. The antigen is undetermined. This specimen belongs to a study of Vδ1+ human thymocytes. Study results and limitations: Thymic TRG and TRD repertoires appeared highly polyclonal. Unlike peripheral blood Vdelta1+ controls, thymic delta-chain sequences included approximately 20% Vdelta2 and few Vdelta3.

Vdelta1+ thymocyte sorts reached between about 96% and 99.6% purity. The CDR3 has 14 residues. Germline V gives CDR1 VINAFY, CDR2 YDVSNSKD. The V gene end was trimmed by 0 bases and the J gene end by 6 bases; junction bases not matched to a gene: 8. RNA was extracted from the cells and then reverse transcribed. Multiplex PCR used pooled V-gene forward primers and a constant-region reverse primer to amplify CDR3s. TCRdb processed the multiplex PCR reads again with the CATT caller. The sample shows over 25,000 gamma-chain clones, 15% to 25% of them seen only once. V is TRGV5 and J is TRGJ1 or TRGJ2. The sequence was obtained from a boy younger than two who had congenital heart surgery. The sample taken for sequencing was Vdelta1+ gamma-delta thymocytes from the thymus. Subset: FACS-sorted CD3+ TCRalphabeta- TCRVdelta1+ TCRVdelta2- thymocytes. CDR3 sequence reads: CATWDRLSPYKKLF. DNA of the CDR3: TGTGCCACCTGGGACAGGCTGTCGCCTTATAAGAAACTCTTT.